This T cell receptor beta chain was recorded in a study of cytomegalovirus exposure and HLA in healthy donors. Study-wide findings and caveats: On later analysis, the bulk of CMV-associated TCR beta chains appeared to be HLA-restricted. It was confirmed in vitro that a few of the CMV-associated chains were specific for CMV antigens.

With 60 Vbeta and 13 Jbeta primers, the PCR was carried out. Clones were sequenced by immunoSEQ multiplex PCR, and TCRdb holds only the in-frame ones, with some missing. The sample carries about 180,000 clones, 75% to 85% recorded once. From germline, CDR1 is SQVTM and CDR2 ANQGSEA. V lost 5 bases, J lost 6 bases, and 10 bases stayed unmatched. CDR3 length: 15 residues. Regarding this clone: No antigen is known for it.

Sample: PBMCs. The TCR originated in a woman aged 55-70 years in good health and CMV-seropositive. The rearrangement uses TRBV29-1 and TRBJ2-1; 10 nucleotides align to TRBD2. Written as DNA, the CDR3 is TGCAGCGTTCATACCAGCGGGAGGGCCTTCAATGAGCAGTTCTTC. The encoded protein is CSVHTSGRAFNEQFF.